Shown below are 24 T cell receptor beta chains from a single sample sequenced in a study of T cell responses to AZD1222 COVID-19 vaccine. Repertoires were generated with immunoSEQ multiplex PCR, while TCRdb's copy carries only in-frame clones and drops some. The table has some 150,000 clones, roughly 92% seen once. The sequences come from peripheral blood, collected on day 0 of AZD1222 vaccination. These receptors were taken from an adult in good health.

The chain employs TRBV11-1 and TRBJ2-1; the match to TRBD2 covers 9 bases. V dropped 2 bases and J dropped 3; count of bases not matched to a gene: 2. This CDR3 contains 15 residues. The V gene's germline CDR1 is SGHAT and CDR2 FQDESV (reference sequence). The CDR3 DNA is TGTGCCAGCAGCTTATCGACTAGCGGCTACAATGAGCAGTTCTTC. This encodes CASSLSTSGYNEQFF.

The chain employs TRBV12-5 and TRBJ1-2, with TRBD1 matching 7 bases. Germline CDR1 and CDR2: LGHNT and FRNRAP. With 4 bases clipped from V and 7 bases from J, the junction kept 9 bases outside the gene matches. CDR3 size: 14 residues. The chain's CDR3 is CASGSDRVVGGYTF. The CDR3 DNA follows: TGTGCTAGTGGTTCCGACAGGGTCGTTGGTGGCTACACCTTC.

This chain uses TRBV5-6 with TRBJ1-2; TRBD1 agrees at 9 bases. Germline loops: CDR1 SGHDT, CDR2 YYEEEE. The CDR3 loop spans 16 amino acids. Unmatched junction bases numbered 9, after V lost 6 bases and J lost 0 bases. The CDR3 DNA reads TGTGCCAGCACCCCGGGACAGGGTTACTCTAACTATGGCTACACCTTC. Its protein is CASTPGQGYSNYGYTF.

This chain connects TRBV5-8 to TRBJ1-1; possibly TRBD1 for D (5 bases). Germline V gives CDR1 SGHTS, CDR2 YDEGEE. Trimming shortened V by 4 bases and J by 1 base, and 11 bases separated the two germline ends. This CDR3 comprises 14 residues. CDR3 amino acids: CASSLQGQNTEAFF. The CDR3 coding sequence is TGTGCCAGCAGCCTCCAAGGACAGAACACTGAAGCTTTCTTT.

The J gene is TRBJ1-2, the V gene TRBV28, with a possible D match to TRBD1 (6 bases). The length of the CDR3 is 14 residues. CDR1 is MDHEN, CDR2 SYDVKM, per germline. Deletions cut 4 bases from V and 7 bases from J, with 16 bases between. The CDR3 coding sequence is TGTGCCAGCAGTTACTCCACAGGGACCTTTGGCTACACCTTC. Translating gives CASSYSTGTFGYTF.

V usage is TRBV11-2 and J usage is TRBJ2-1; the D gene is possibly TRBD1 (6 bases). The germline V gene has CDR1 SGHAT and CDR2 FQNNGV. V was clipped by 5 bases and J by 0 bases, with 20 bases between them. The CDR3 contains 18 residues. The CDR3 DNA follows: TGTGCCAGCAGCCCGCGGACAGATGCACTTTTCTCCTACAATGAGCAGTTCTTC. Protein sequence: CASSPRTDALFSYNEQFF.

The gene calls are TRBV19 and TRBJ2-5; TRBD2 is a possible D gene (6 bases). Trimming took 3 bases from V and 5 from J, leaving 16 bases between them. The CDR3 contains 15 residues. CDR1 is LNHDA, CDR2 SQIVND, per germline (reference sequence). DNA for the CDR3: TGTGCCAGTAGTATGGATCAGGGTGCGGGGGAGACCCAGTACTTC. This codes for CASSMDQGAGETQYF.

The table lists this clone with a count of one. The chain couples TRBV10-1 to TRBJ2-3; D may correspond to TRBD1 or TRBD2 (5 bases each). The germline V gene has CDR1 WNHNN and CDR2 SYGVQD (reference sequence). This CDR3 has 14 amino acids. Trimming shortened V by 3 bases and J by 8 bases, and 15 bases separated the two germline ends. CDR3 sequence reads: CASSDPGRGGTQYF. CDR3 bases: TGCGCCAGCAGTGACCCGGGACGGGGTGGTACGCAGTATTTT.

The J gene is TRBJ1-1, the V gene TRBV19, with a possible D match to TRBD1 (5 bases). This CDR3 is 14 amino acids long. From germline, CDR1 is LNHDA and CDR2 SQIVND (reference sequence). V was shortened by 7 bases and J by 2 bases, with 14 bases between the two germline ends. CDR3 DNA sequence: TGTGCCAGTAAAGATCGACAGAAAAACACTGAAGCTTTCTTT. Protein product: CASKDRQKNTEAFF.

The rearrangement uses TRBV19 and TRBJ1-1; D remains ambiguous. The CDR3 is 13 amino acids. Per germline, CDR1 LNHDA and CDR2 SQIVND (reference sequence). Trimming pared 6 bases from V and 4 bases from J, leaving 12 bases between. In nucleotides, the CDR3 is TGTGCCAGTAGCCAACGGCCGAGCACTGAAGCTTTCTTT. As protein: CASSQRPSTEAFF. Supplemented by reference TRBV19 and TRBJ1-1, the full variable domain reads DGGITQSPKYLFRKEGQNVTLSCEQNLNHDAMYWYRQDPGQGLRLIYYSQIVNDFQKGDIAEGYSVSREKKESFPLTVTSAQKNPTAFYLCASSQRPSTEAFFGQGTRLTVV.

The chain joins TRBV12-3 or TRBV12-4 to TRBJ1-1, with TRBD1 matching 8 bases. J was trimmed by 10 bases and V by 1 base; bases with no gene match: 5. The length of the CDR3 is 13 residues. The CDR3 is CASSLGGQGPAFF. CDR3 nucleotides: TGTGCCAGCAGTTTAGGAGGACAGGGCCCAGCTTTCTTT.

The chain combines TRBV28 with TRBJ1-2; no firm D call. Germline values: CDR1 MDHEN, CDR2 SYDVKM. The CDR3 spans 14 residues. V was shortened by 3 bases and J by 4 bases, with 12 bases between the two germline ends. The CDR3 region is CASSFEGTRYGYTF. Here the CDR3 DNA reads TGTGCCAGCAGTTTTGAGGGAACCCGCTATGGCTACACCTTC.

The chain combines TRBV11-2 with TRBJ2-7, with 8 positions matching TRBD1. This CDR3 spans 14 amino acids. Germline lookup yields CDR1 SGHAT and CDR2 FQNNGV. V gave up 6 bases and J gave up 3 bases; unmatched junction bases: 7. CDR3 in DNA: TGTGCCAGCAGTCGCCAGGGGGCCAGCTACGAGCAGTACTTC. Its translation is CASSRQGASYEQYF.

The gene calls are TRBV6-5 and TRBJ1-4; TRBD1 might be the D (6 bases). Germline CDR1 reads MNHEY; CDR2 reads SVGAGI. This CDR3 contains 15 residues. The germline V and J ends were trimmed by 2 bases and 7 bases, with 14 bases remaining between them. In DNA form, the CDR3 reads TGTGCCAGCAGTTACCGTGGACAGTTTGGTGAAAAACTGTTTTTT. Its translation is CASSYRGQFGEKLFF.

This chain uses TRBV6-1 with TRBJ2-5; D perhaps matches TRBD1 (6 bases). CDR1 is MNHNS and CDR2 is SASEGT in the germline V gene. V was trimmed by 0 bases and J by 2 bases, leaving 10 bases between them. The CDR3 sequence is 15 residues long. CDR3 residues: CASSEAQGQQETQYF. Written as DNA, the CDR3 is TGTGCCAGCAGTGAAGCGCAAGGACAGCAAGAGACCCAGTACTTC.

V usage is TRBV7-2 and J usage is TRBJ2-7; 7 bases line up with TRBD2. Per the germline V gene, CDR1 is SGHTA and CDR2 is FQGNSA. The V segment lost 1 base and the J segment 6 bases; nucleotides outside the gene matches: 9. This CDR3 is built from 15 residues. The CDR3 region is CASSLGHTSASEQYF. CDR3 nucleotide sequence: TGTGCCAGCAGCTTAGGCCATACTAGCGCTTCCGAGCAGTACTTC.

This clone occurred once. The V and J genes are TRBV5-5 and TRBJ2-7; D is ambiguous. The CDR3 totals 15 residues. V was clipped by 0 bases and J by 6 bases, with 16 bases between them. Germline lookup yields CDR1 SGHKS and CDR2 YYEKEE (reference sequence). The CDR3 loop is CASSLAVTRYSEQYF. The CDR3 coding sequence is TGTGCCAGCAGCTTGGCAGTTACCAGGTATTCCGAGCAGTACTTC.

The rearrangement joins TRBV2 to TRBJ2-1; 9 bases match TRBD2. The V gene end was trimmed by 7 bases and the J gene end by 5 bases; junction bases not matched to a gene: 3. Germline V gene lookup returns CDR1 SNHLY and CDR2 FYNNEI. CDR3 length equals 13 residues. The CDR3 here is CASTSGVNNEQFF. For the CDR3, the DNA is TGTGCCAGCACTAGCGGGGTTAACAATGAGCAGTTCTTC.

The chain combines TRBV28 with TRBJ2-1; D possibly matches TRBD1 or TRBD2 (5 bases each). The germline CDR1 and CDR2 sequences are MDHEN and SYDVKM. The length of the CDR3 is 14 residues. Deletions cut 7 bases from V and 5 bases from J, with 15 bases between. DNA for the CDR3: TGTGCCAGCACTAACCGGGACGCAGACAATGAGCAGTTCTTC. It encodes CASTNRDADNEQFF.

The chain links TRBV7-2 to TRBJ2-7; TRBD2 aligns across 9 bases. CDR1 is SGHTA, CDR2 FQGNSA, per germline. This CDR3 has 15 amino acids. V gave up 4 bases and J gave up 3 bases; unmatched junction bases: 7. The DNA of the CDR3 is TGTGCCAGCAGCTCCCAAGCGGGGGGCCTCTACGAGCAGTACTTC. Amino acid sequence: CASSSQAGGLYEQYF.

This sequence joins TRBV19 and TRBJ2-2, with 10 bases identical to TRBD2. Losses at the gene ends were 4 bases for V and 4 bases for J; bases not matched to a gene: 0. The germline V gene has CDR1 LNHDA and CDR2 SQIVND (reference sequence). The CDR3 length is 14 residues. The CDR3 protein is CASSKRGGTGELFF. The CDR3 DNA follows: TGTGCCAGTAGTAAGCGGGGGGGCACCGGGGAGCTGTTTTTT.

The CDR3 DNA follows: TGTGCCAGCAGCTTAGGTAGAGGTCTCTACGAGCAGTACTTC. Translation: CASSLGRGLYEQYF. V is TRBV7-9 and J is TRBJ2-7; D gene unclear. Trimming removed 1 base from V and 3 bases from J, with 10 bases in between. The CDR3 totals 14 residues. Looked up from germline, CDR1 is SEHNR and CDR2 is FQNEAQ (reference sequence).

V usage is TRBV3-1 (or the pseudogene TRBV3-2) and J usage is TRBJ2-1; D ambiguous. Germline loops: CDR1 LGHDT, CDR2 YNNKEL (reference sequence). Trimming shortened V by 4 bases and J by 8 bases, and 12 bases separated the two germline ends. CDR3 length: 13 residues. In DNA form, the CDR3 reads TGTGCCAGCAGCCTGGGGATCACCGATGAGCAGTTCTTC. Protein product: CASSLGITDEQFF.

V gene TRBV19 combines with J gene TRBJ1-1; D possibly corresponds to TRBD1 (5 bases). Trimming shortened V by 5 bases and J by 1 base, and 11 bases separated the two germline ends. Germline V gene lookup returns CDR1 LNHDA and CDR2 SQIVND (reference sequence). The CDR3 spans 14 residues. This CDR3 is CASSVGHTNTEAFF. Here the CDR3 DNA reads TGTGCCAGTAGTGTTGGACATACGAACACTGAAGCTTTCTTT.